This entry lists 27 T cell receptor beta chains sequenced from one sample in a study of cytomegalovirus exposure and HLA in healthy donors. PCR used 60 Vbeta primers and 13 Jbeta primers. Assay used: immunoSEQ multiplex PCR; TCRdb lists only in-frame clones, some missing. The sample contains around 190,000 clones, around 77% of which appear only once. The material sequenced was PBMCs. Receptors originate from a woman aged 25 to 39 in good health and CMV-seronegative.

This chain connects TRBV25-1 to TRBJ1-1, with 7 bases lining up with TRBD1. CDR1 is MGHDK, CDR2 SYGVNS, per germline. The CDR3 extends over 17 amino acids. V shed 2 bases, J shed 0 bases, and the junction held 9 bases outside the gene matches. CDR3 residues: CASSEGSGGRLNTEAFF. DNA of the CDR3: TGTGCCAGCAGTGAAGGGTCAGGGGGGCGTTTGAACACTGAAGCTTTCTTT.

This chain uses TRBV10-3 with TRBJ2-3, with no clear D. Deletions cut 6 bases from V and 0 bases from J, with 10 bases between. The CDR3 has 14 amino acids. The germline CDR1 and CDR2 sequences are ENHRY and SYGVKD. The CDR3 nucleotides read TGTGCCATCAGGGTCCCTACTAGCACAGATACGCAGTATTTT. Protein: CAIRVPTSTDTQYF.

The CDR3: CASSEALAGTYEQYF. The CDR3 DNA follows: TGTGCCAGCAGTGAAGCTCTAGCGGGAACCTACGAGCAGTACTTC. This sequence joins TRBV6-1 and TRBJ2-7, with 9 bases lining up with TRBD2. The CDR3 runs 15 residues. Germline V gene sequence: CDR1 MNHNS, CDR2 SASEGT. With V trimmed by 0 bases and J by 2 bases, 2 bases remained unmatched.

The V call is TRBV2, the J call TRBJ2-3; weak D call: TRBD1 (6 bases). V gave up 9 bases and J gave up 0 bases, with 10 bases separating them. This CDR3 region has 13 residues. Germline CDR1 and CDR2: SNHLY and FYNNEI. CDR3 residues: CARRTASTDTQYF. The CDR3 nucleotides are TGTGCCAGAAGGACAGCTAGCACAGATACGCAGTATTTT.

The chain has TRBV4-2 and TRBJ2-1, with 9 bases lining up with TRBD1. V lost 3 bases, J lost 9 bases, and 15 bases stayed unmatched. The germline CDR1 and CDR2 sequences are LGHNA and YNFKEQ. The CDR3 is made up of 17 amino acids. The CDR3 DNA sequence: TGTGCCAGCAGCCATGACGCCTGGGACAGGGCGAAGGGTGAGCAGTTCTTC. This encodes CASSHDAWDRAKGEQFF.

The chain carries TRBV1 and TRBJ2-1; the listed D gene, TRBD2, was not tested against the DNA. TRBV1 is shown as a pseudogene. The CDR3 runs 16 residues. The CDR3 here is CTSSQVVESGRCEQFF. The CDR3 DNA is TGCACCAGCAGCCAAGTTGTGGAAAGCGGGCGGTGTGAGCAGTTCTTC.

This chain uses TRBV28 with TRBJ2-2; tentatively, D is TRBD2 (5 bases). V was cut by 5 bases and J by 1 base, with 11 bases left in between. Germline-derived CDR1 and CDR2 are MDHEN and SYDVKM. CDR3 size: 15 residues. The CDR3 loop is CASSPPRGNTGELFF. DNA of the CDR3: TGTGCCAGCAGTCCCCCCCGGGGGAACACCGGGGAGCTGTTTTTT.

The rearrangement uses TRBV7-8 and TRBJ2-1; D not resolved. V shed 5 bases and J shed 8 bases, with 7 bases lying between them. This CDR3 is 11 amino acids long. CDR1 SGHVS and CDR2 FQNEAQ come from the germline V gene. The CDR3 loop reads CASSENYEQFF. The CDR3 region has the DNA TGTGCCAGCAGCGAGAACTATGAGCAGTTCTTC.

V is TRBV28 and J is TRBJ2-2; D remains unclear. Germline V CDR1 and CDR2: MDHEN, SYDVKM. V lost 3 bases and J lost 2, with 4 bases in between. The CDR3 consists of 13 residues. Here the CDR3 DNA reads TGTGCCAGCAGTTTTTATAACACCGGGGAGCTGTTTTTT. Translated: CASSFYNTGELFF.

Worth noting for this clone: At one end the junction does not follow the germline gene, possibly because of a read error. V gene TRBV6-1 combines with J gene TRBJ1-2, with D maybe TRBD1 (6 bases). Germline CDR1 MNHNS, CDR2 SASEGT. The CDR3 extends over 13 amino acids. The CDR3 DNA follows: TGTGCCAGCAGTCCGACAGGAAACTATGGCTACCCCTTC. Residues: CASSPTGNYGYPF.

The J gene is TRBJ2-3, the V gene TRBV10-3; TRBD2 aligns across 16 bases. Germline V gene data show CDR1 as ENHRY and CDR2 as SYGVKD. The J segment lost 6 bases and the V segment lost 6 bases, leaving 9 bases of the junction unmatched. This CDR3 spans 17 amino acids. DNA for the CDR3: TGTGCCATCAGCGGGACTAGCGGGAGGGGGTTGTACGATACGCAGTATTTT. Protein: CAISGTSGRGLYDTQYF.

About this clone itself: The same CDR3 is also encoded by other DNA sequences in this sample. The chain joins TRBV2 to TRBJ2-3; 7 nucleotides match TRBD1. Losses at the gene ends were 6 bases for V and 2 bases for J; bases not matched to a gene: 5. Germline assignment: CDR1 SNHLY and CDR2 FYNNEI. The CDR3 runs to 14 residues. The CDR3 DNA follows: TGTGCCAGCAGCCCGGACAGGAACACAGATACGCAGTATTTT. It codes for CASSPDRNTDTQYF.

This chain links TRBV10-3 with TRBJ2-5; D is perhaps TRBD2 (5 bases). Looked up from germline, CDR1 is ENHRY and CDR2 is SYGVKD. Trimming removed 0 bases at V and 3 bases at J, with 8 bases between. There are 14 residues in the CDR3. The CDR3 region is CAISESDSKETQYF. CDR3 DNA: TGTGCCATCAGTGAGTCGGACTCAAAAGAGACCCAGTACTTC.

V is TRBV28 and J is TRBJ2-5, with a possible D match to TRBD2 (5 bases). The DNA end is a closer match to TRBJ2-7, so the J assignment may be wrong. The germline V gene has CDR1 MDHEN and CDR2 SYDVKM. The CDR3 is 15 amino acids. The CDR3 DNA reads TGTGCCAGCAGCTCCGCCTGGCCCCAAGAGGGCGAGCAGTACTTC. This gives the protein CASSSAWPQEGEQYF.

The chain employs TRBV6-1 and TRBJ2-1; D is possibly TRBD2 (5 bases). The V and J ends lost 2 bases and 8 bases respectively, with 13 bases between them. The CDR3 has 14 residues. CDR1 MNHNS and CDR2 SASEGT come from the germline V gene. The CDR3: CASSEMLAMDEQFF. The CDR3 nucleotides read TGTGCCAGCAGTGAAATGTTAGCGATGGATGAGCAGTTCTTC.

The chain recombines TRBV2 with TRBJ2-7, with a weak D call TRBD2 (5 bases). The CDR3 runs 13 residues. Germline-derived CDR1 and CDR2 are SNHLY and FYNNEI. The V end was cut by 8 bases, the J end by 3 bases, with 14 bases between. The CDR3 nucleotides are TGTGCCAGCGAGAGGGTGAGGGACTACGAGCAGTACTTC. Translation gives CASERVRDYEQYF.

The rearrangement uses TRBV7-9 and TRBJ2-3; D unclear. The CDR3 runs 14 residues. In germline, CDR1 is SEHNR, CDR2 FQNEAQ (reference sequence). In DNA form, the CDR3 reads TGTGCAAGCGAGCCACAGAAAAACACAGATACGCAGTATTTT. Amino acids: CASEPQKNTDTQYF.

There are a few counts of this clone. DNA for the CDR3: TGTGCCAGCAGTTACGGGACAGAAACATCGCAGTATTTT. Translating gives CASSYGTETSQYF. This chain joins TRBV6-5 and TRBJ2-3; 7 positions agree with TRBD1. This CDR3 contains 13 residues. The V segment lost 2 bases and the J segment 10 bases; nucleotides outside the gene matches: 6. Germline V gene sequence: CDR1 MNHEY, CDR2 SVGAGI.

V usage is TRBV4-2 and J usage is TRBJ2-2; TRBD2 agrees at 14 bases. Germline V CDR1 and CDR2: LGHNA, YNFKEQ. Trimming took 1 base from V and 3 from J; bases not matched to a gene: 7. The CDR3 sequence is 19 residues long. The CDR3 protein is CASSQGLAGGPWDTGELFF. The DNA for the CDR3 is TGTGCCAGCAGCCAAGGACTAGCGGGGGGGCCTTGGGACACCGGGGAGCTGTTTTTT.

The chain has TRBV18 and TRBJ1-1; 8 bases fit TRBD1. CDR1 is KGHSH, CDR2 LQKENI, per germline. J gave up 4 bases and V 0 bases, and 4 bases lay outside the gene matches. CDR3 length equals 15 residues. The CDR3 DNA sequence: TGTGCCAGCTCACCACCTAATACAGGGGGCACTGAAGCTTTCTTT. This codes for CASSPPNTGGTEAFF.

The chain recombines TRBV15 with TRBJ2-3; 8 positions agree with TRBD2. J gave up 1 base and V 3 bases, and 12 bases lay outside the gene matches. The length of the CDR3 is 18 residues. Germline loops: CDR1 LNHNV, CDR2 YYDKDF (reference sequence). As DNA, the CDR3 is TGTGCCACCAGCAGTCCCGGAATGAGCGGGAGTCGCACAGATACGCAGTATTTT. Residues: CATSSPGMSGSRTDTQYF.

This sequence joins TRBV28 and TRBJ1-4; D gene unclear. V was cut by 3 bases and J by 14 bases, with 19 bases left in between. The CDR3 sequence is 14 residues long. CDR1 and CDR2 from the germline V gene are MDHEN and SYDVKM. The CDR3 loop reads CASSFRGLVSYLFF. CDR3 bases: TGTGCCAGCAGTTTTCGAGGCTTGGTCTCCTACCTGTTTTTT.

This clone was found a few times. The V call is TRBV2, the J call TRBJ2-7; no firm D call. Trimming removed 2 bases from V and 9 bases from J, with 14 bases in between. Germline V gene data show CDR1 as SNHLY and CDR2 as FYNNEI. The CDR3 length is 13 residues. The CDR3 coding sequence is TGTGCCAGCAGTGAATTCCTGTTGAGAACGCAGTACTTC. Encoded protein: CASSEFLLRTQYF.

This clone came up once. This chain joins TRBV30 and TRBJ2-7; D ambiguous. The CDR3 runs to 12 residues. V lost 2 bases to trimming and J lost 0 bases, with 5 bases between them. The germline V gene encodes CDR1 GTSNPN and CDR2 SVGIG (reference sequence). Here the CDR3 DNA reads TGTGCCTGGAGTACATCCTCCTACGAGCAGTACTTC. Translated, it gives CAWSTSSYEQYF.

The rearrangement links TRBV10-3 to TRBJ2-3, with D possibly TRBD1 on 5 matching bases. The CDR3 has 14 residues. V was shortened by 3 bases and J by 0 bases, with 7 bases between the two germline ends. Germline V CDR1 and CDR2: ENHRY, SYGVKD. The CDR3 here is CAISEGDSTDTQYF. The CDR3 nucleotides read TGTGCCATCAGTGAAGGGGATAGCACAGATACGCAGTATTTT.

V and J are TRBV4-1 and TRBJ2-7, with D perhaps matching TRBD2 (5 bases). The CDR3 is made up of 15 amino acids. V was clipped by 8 bases and J by 0 bases, with 17 bases between them. CDR1 and CDR2 from the germline V gene are MGHRA and YSYEKL. CDR3: CASRLGAASSYEQYF. CDR3 DNA sequence: TGCGCCAGCCGGCTAGGAGCGGCGAGCTCCTACGAGCAGTACTTC.

The chain is built from TRBV5-6 and TRBJ2-5; no reliable D call. The DNA end is more similar to TRBJ2-7, so the J call may be wrong. The CDR3 is made up of 12 amino acids. Germline lookup yields CDR1 SGHDT and CDR2 YYEEEE. CDR3 DNA sequence: TGTGCCAGCAGCTACACAGCCTACGAGCAGTACTTC. Its translation: CASSYTAYEQYF.